Below, one T cell receptor (beta chain) is given with its context. As yet, its antigen is unknown. All trial patients relapsed after autologous stem cell transplantation. This table comes from immunoSEQ multiplex PCR, and its TCRdb copy is limited to in-frame clones, with some not included. This sample has some 15,000 clones, with 80% to 90% found just once. This sample is part of a study of PD-1 blockade in classical Hodgkin lymphoma. Findings and limits, study-wide: The study reported lower baseline TCR diversity in newly diagnosed patients than in healthy donors.

The CDR3 runs to 15 residues. V gave up 6 bases and J gave up 3 bases; unmatched junction bases: 9. The V gene's germline CDR1 is MNHEY and CDR2 SMNVEV (reference sequence). The origin of this receptor is a human donor with classical Hodgkin lymphoma. This specimen consisted of peripheral blood mononuclear cells (PBMCs), obtained at baseline. The rearrangement joins TRBV27 to TRBJ2-7; TRBD2 agrees at 9 bases. CDR3 bases: TGTGCCAGCAGCGCCGGCAGCGGGAGGATCTACGAGCAGTACTTC. Amino acids: CASSAGSGRIYEQYF.